The 15 T cell receptor beta chains below were found in one sample sequenced in a study of tissue T cells after allogeneic stem cell transplantation. Profiling relied on immunoSEQ multiplex PCR, and the TCRdb table lists in-frame clones only, not all of them. The data contain several thousand clones, roughly 62% of them singletons. The sequences come from tissue from the jejunum, collected at autopsy. The receptor source for this set is a male donor aged 60 or older with lung cancer.

This clone showed up just a few times. The chain employs TRBV2 and TRBJ1-2; 7 bases are a match to TRBD1. Per the germline V gene, CDR1 is SNHLY and CDR2 is FYNNEI. There are 13 residues in the CDR3. V was clipped by 1 base and J by 8 bases; unmatched bases: 4. This CDR3 reads CASSEGQGQGYTF. The CDR3, as DNA: TGTGCCAGCAGTGAAGGACAGGGCCAAGGCTACACCTTC.

This clone ranks as medium-sized. The chain uses TRBV9 and TRBJ2-2, with D perhaps TRBD2 (5 bases). Looked up from germline, CDR1 is SGDLS and CDR2 is YYNGEE. This CDR3 contains 15 residues. With 1 base removed from V and 3 bases from J, the gap between germline ends came to 10 bases. This CDR3 is CASSVMSGDTGELFF. In nucleotides, the CDR3 is TGTGCCAGCAGCGTAATGAGCGGTGACACCGGGGAGCTGTTTTTT.

This rearrangement joins TRBV7-2 to TRBJ2-1, with TRBD2 identical over 9 bases. Germline-derived CDR1 and CDR2 are SGHTA and FQGNSA. Germline trimming cut 2 bases from V and 3 bases from J; bases unmatched to any gene: 8. This CDR3 contains 17 residues. The CDR3 DNA is TGTGCCAGCAGCTTACAAAAGCGGGGGGCCAACTACAATGAGCAGTTCTTC. Translation gives CASSLQKRGANYNEQFF.

This chain connects TRBV5-1 to TRBJ2-7, with D perhaps matching TRBD1 or TRBD2 (5 bases each). Trimming shortened V by 0 bases and J by 5 bases, and 12 bases separated the two germline ends. The CDR3 extends over 14 amino acids. Germline CDR1 is SGHRS and CDR2 is YFSETQ. The CDR3 is CASSLGDALDEQYF. The CDR3 DNA reads as TGCGCCAGCAGCTTGGGGGACGCCCTTGACGAGCAGTACTTC.

The chain recombines TRBV24-1 with TRBJ1-2; D gene unclear. The V gene lost 2 bases and the J gene lost 2 bases, with 8 bases spanning the gap. This CDR3 spans 14 amino acids. CDR1 KGHDR and CDR2 SFDVKD come from the germline V gene. CDR3 bases: TGTGCCACCAGTGATTCTACAAAGAACTATGGCTACACCTTC. This encodes CATSDSTKNYGYTF.

The V call is TRBV27, the J call TRBJ1-4; the D is unclear. Germline V CDR1 and CDR2: MNHEY, SMNVEV (reference sequence). The CDR3 extends over 15 amino acids. V gave up 2 bases and J gave up 3 bases, with 10 bases separating them. CDR3 protein: CASSLDALPNEKLFF. The DNA for the CDR3 is TGTGCCAGCAGTTTAGATGCGCTTCCTAATGAAAAACTGTTTTTT.

The V gene is TRBV6-5, the J gene TRBJ2-5; 8 bases match TRBD2. The CDR3 extends over 13 amino acids. Trimming took 6 bases from V and 4 from J; bases not matched to a gene: 4. Looked up from germline, CDR1 is MNHEY and CDR2 is SVGAGI. The CDR3 loop is CASRRGAGETQYF. CDR3 DNA: TGTGCCAGCAGGCGGGGGGCGGGAGAGACCCAGTACTTC.

The chain uses TRBV25-1 and TRBJ2-1; TRBD1 might be the D (5 bases). In germline, CDR1 is MGHDK, CDR2 SYGVNS. The CDR3 length is 16 residues. V lost 6 bases and J 3 bases, leaving 18 bases between the germline ends. The CDR3 DNA reads TGTGCCAGCAGCGACTCTCGACAGCACCACTACAATGAGCAGTTCTTC. This gives the protein CASSDSRQHHYNEQFF.

The CDR3 sequence: CASSSEGDQPQHF. CDR3 coding DNA: TGTGCCAGCAGCTCGGAGGGGGATCAGCCCCAGCATTTT. The genes are TRBV5-4 and TRBJ1-5; TRBD1 might be the D (6 bases). This CDR3 is 13 amino acids long. Looked up from germline, CDR1 is SGHNT and CDR2 is YYREEE (reference sequence). The V end lost 3 bases, the J end lost 5 bases, and 9 bases lay between the germline ends. The full variable domain, completed using reference TRBV5-4 and TRBJ1-5, is ETGVTQSPTHLIKTRGQQVTLRCSSQSGHNTVSWYQQALGQGPQFIFQYYREEENGRGNFPPRFSGLQFPNYSSELNVNALELDDSALYLCASSSEGDQPQHFGDGTRLSIL.

The rearrangement uses TRBV10-3 and TRBJ2-1, with TRBD2 matching over 11 bases. The CDR3 is made up of 14 amino acids. Trimming removed 5 bases from V and 4 bases from J; junction bases left unmatched: 1. Germline values: CDR1 ENHRY, CDR2 SYGVKD. The CDR3 region is CAISWTSGYNEQFF. CDR3 sequence (DNA): TGTGCCATCAGTTGGACTAGCGGGTACAATGAGCAGTTCTTC.

The chain uses TRBV7-9 and TRBJ2-5, with D perhaps assigned TRBD1 or TRBD2 (5 bases each). The ends were cut back, 3 bases at V and 7 bases at J, with 18 bases in the middle. CDR1 and CDR2 from the germline V gene are SEHNR and FQNEAQ (reference sequence). CDR3 length: 15 residues. The CDR3, as DNA: TGTGCCAGCAGCTTGAAGGGCAGGGACGAAGGGACCCAGTACTTC. This sequence encodes CASSLKGRDEGTQYF.

The chain is built from TRBV11-1 and TRBJ2-1; TRBD1 matches at 7 bases. Trimming took 6 bases from V and 6 from J; bases not matched to a gene: 8. Looked up from germline, CDR1 is SGHAT and CDR2 is FQDESV (reference sequence). The CDR3 runs 14 residues. The CDR3 bases are TGTGCCAGCAGTGGACAGGCGGTCTCCAATGAGCAGTTCTTC. As protein: CASSGQAVSNEQFF. The full variable domain, in which reference TRBV11-1 and TRBJ2-1 provide the parts outside the CDR3, is EAEVAQSPRYKITEKSQAVAFWCDPISGHATLYWYRQILGQGPELLVQFQDESVVDDSQLPKDRFSAERLKGVDSTLKIQPAELGDSAMYLCASSGQAVSNEQFFGPGTRLTVL.

This rearrangement joins TRBV12-3 or TRBV12-4 to TRBJ1-2; possibly TRBD1 for D (6 bases). This CDR3 is 13 amino acids long. The V end was cut by 5 bases, the J end by 4 bases, with 11 bases between. The DNA of the CDR3 is TGTGCCAGCAGTCCCCCAGGGGCCTATGGCTACACCTTC. This gives the protein CASSPPGAYGYTF.

The rearrangement joins TRBV6-5 to TRBJ1-2, with D possibly matching TRBD1 (5 bases). With 4 bases removed from V and 9 bases from J, the gap between germline ends came to 18 bases. The CDR3 loop spans 14 amino acids. The germline CDR1 and CDR2 sequences are MNHEY and SVGAGI. CDR3 loop: CASSLVGGMGSYTF. The CDR3 DNA reads TGTGCCAGCAGTTTGGTGGGGGGAATGGGGAGCTACACCTTC.

The V gene is TRBV4-3, the J gene TRBJ1-1; D not resolved. Between the trimmed V and J ends, which lost 0 bases and 1 base, there was a span of 9 bases. The CDR3 spans 15 residues. The V gene's germline CDR1 is LGHNA and CDR2 YSLEER. The CDR3 DNA reads as TGCGCCAGCAGCCAAGATTTGACGGAGAACACTGAAGCTTTCTTT. It encodes CASSQDLTENTEAFF.